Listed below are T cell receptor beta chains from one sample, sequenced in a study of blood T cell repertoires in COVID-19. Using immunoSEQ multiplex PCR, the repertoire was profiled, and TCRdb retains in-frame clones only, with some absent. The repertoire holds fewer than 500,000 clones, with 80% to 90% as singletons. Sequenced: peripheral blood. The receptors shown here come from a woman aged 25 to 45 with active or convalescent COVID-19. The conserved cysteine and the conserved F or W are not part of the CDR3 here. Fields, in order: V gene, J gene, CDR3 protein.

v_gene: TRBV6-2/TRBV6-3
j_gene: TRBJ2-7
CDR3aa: ASSSPGTSGGKSSYEQY

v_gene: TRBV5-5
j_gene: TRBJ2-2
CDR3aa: ASSIGTGGVAGELF

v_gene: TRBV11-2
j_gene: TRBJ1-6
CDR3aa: ASSLSGAAKPLH

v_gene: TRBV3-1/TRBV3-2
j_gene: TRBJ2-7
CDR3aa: ASSQTGTRGSEQY

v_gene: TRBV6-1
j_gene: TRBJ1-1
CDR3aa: ASSETPGGSTEAF

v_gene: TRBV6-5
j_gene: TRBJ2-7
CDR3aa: ASSYGAPGEQY

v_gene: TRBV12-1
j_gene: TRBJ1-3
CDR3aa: ASTYPHRSSGNTIY

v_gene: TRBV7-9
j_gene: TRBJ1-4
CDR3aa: ASSLPGGKLF

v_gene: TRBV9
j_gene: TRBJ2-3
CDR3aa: ASSLGQGAGTDTQY

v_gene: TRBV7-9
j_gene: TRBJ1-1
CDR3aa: ASSFGQGGDTEAF

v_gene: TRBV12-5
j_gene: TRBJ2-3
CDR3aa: ASLRDTDTQY

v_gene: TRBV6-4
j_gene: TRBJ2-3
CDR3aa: ASSLQQASTDTQY

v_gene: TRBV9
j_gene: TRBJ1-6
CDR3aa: ASSRQDYNSPLH

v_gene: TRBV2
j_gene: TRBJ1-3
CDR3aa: ASSVRGTNSGNTIY

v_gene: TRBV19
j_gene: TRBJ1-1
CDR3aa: ASTRGGPSNTEAF

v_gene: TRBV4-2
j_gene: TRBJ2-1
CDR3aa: ASSQDTSGDYNEQF

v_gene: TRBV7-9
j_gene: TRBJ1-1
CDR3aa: ASSLEGRGQGKGNTEAF

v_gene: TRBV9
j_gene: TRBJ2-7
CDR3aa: ASSVGRGVYEQY

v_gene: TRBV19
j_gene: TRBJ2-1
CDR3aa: ASSEQGASYNEQF

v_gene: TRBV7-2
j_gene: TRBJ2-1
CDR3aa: ASSKAGGRDEQF

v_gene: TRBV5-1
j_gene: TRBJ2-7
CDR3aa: ASSAPGFPYEQY

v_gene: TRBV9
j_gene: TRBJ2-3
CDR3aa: ASSVDLAGINTDTQY

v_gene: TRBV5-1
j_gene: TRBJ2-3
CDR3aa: ASSLGQGAADTQY

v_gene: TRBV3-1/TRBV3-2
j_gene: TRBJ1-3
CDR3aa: ASSRGGSGNTIY

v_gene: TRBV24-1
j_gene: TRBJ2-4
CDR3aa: ATNEGGGEAKNIQY

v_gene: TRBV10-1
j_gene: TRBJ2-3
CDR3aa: ASSESRSGTQY

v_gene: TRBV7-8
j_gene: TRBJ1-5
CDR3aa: ASSWGGQGTHQPQH

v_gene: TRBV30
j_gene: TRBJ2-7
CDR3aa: AWSVKDRDYWEQY

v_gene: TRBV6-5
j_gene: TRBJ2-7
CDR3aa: ASSYYSSGNYEQY